These 11 T cell receptor beta chains were sequenced from one sample in a study of preoperative IRX-2 immunotherapy in early breast cancer. Some clones are missing from TCRdb's copy, which holds only in-frame ones; the method was immunoSEQ multiplex PCR. The repertoire includes around 25,000 clones, 70% to 90% of them detected once, and over 25% sits in the top ten. As to treatment: preoperative locoregional IRX-2 cytokine immunotherapy. The starting material was tumor tissue, obtained after IRX-2 immunotherapy. The receptor set was obtained from a human donor with breast cancer.

The chain employs TRBV19 and TRBJ1-3; D remains unclear. The germline V gene encodes CDR1 LNHDA and CDR2 SQIVND (reference sequence). Trimming left V 5 bases short and J 0 bases short, with 8 bases between. This CDR3 comprises 14 residues. The CDR3 is CASSAINSGNTIYF. In nucleotides, the CDR3 is TGTGCCAGTAGTGCGATCAACTCTGGAAACACCATATATTTT. Together with reference TRBV19 and TRBJ1-3, the CDR3 gives the full variable domain: DGGITQSPKYLFRKEGQNVTLSCEQNLNHDAMYWYRQDPGQGLRLIYYSQIVNDFQKGDIAEGYSVSREKKESFPLTVTSAQKNPTAFYLCASSAINSGNTIYFGEGSWLTVV.

The chain joins TRBV11-3 to TRBJ1-1, with D perhaps matching TRBD1 (6 bases). The ends were cut back, 7 bases at V and 1 base at J, with 13 bases in the middle. In germline, CDR1 is SGHNT, CDR2 YENEEA. CDR3 size: 14 residues. Written as DNA, the CDR3 is TGTGCCAGCAATTCCAGGGGCCGGAACACTGAAGCTTTCTTT. Translated: CASNSRGRNTEAFF. Full variable domain (remainder filled in from reference TRBV11-3 and TRBJ1-1): EAGVVQSPRYKIIEKKQPVAFWCNPISGHNTLYWYLQNLGQGPELLIRYENEEAVDDSQLPKDRFSAERLKGVDSTLKIQPAELGDSAVYLCASNSRGRNTEAFFGQGTRLTVV.

The chain is built from TRBV6-1 and TRBJ2-7, with 7 nucleotides matching TRBD1. V shed 8 bases and J 3 bases; nucleotides not matched to a gene: 4. Germline CDR1 and CDR2: MNHNS and SASEGT. The length of the CDR3 is 12 residues. The CDR3: CASRDSHYEQYV. CDR3 nucleotides: TGTGCCAGCCGGGACAGCCACTACGAGCAGTACGTC.

V and J are TRBV11-3 and TRBJ1-3; D is perhaps TRBD1 (5 bases). Germline V gene sequence: CDR1 SGHNT, CDR2 YENEEA. This CDR3 is built from 17 residues. V shed 5 bases and J shed 0 bases, with 17 bases lying between them. The CDR3 DNA sequence: TGTGCCAGCAGCAACCCTCCCGGGGCTTTCTCTGGAAACACCATATATTTT. It encodes CASSNPPGAFSGNTIYF. The full variable domain, rest sourced from reference TRBV11-3 and TRBJ1-3, is EAGVVQSPRYKIIEKKQPVAFWCNPISGHNTLYWYLQNLGQGPELLIRYENEEAVDDSQLPKDRFSAERLKGVDSTLKIQPAELGDSAVYLCASSNPPGAFSGNTIYFGEGSWLTVV.

This chain links TRBV5-4 with TRBJ1-2, with 8 bases lining up with TRBD1. With 3 bases clipped from V and 8 bases from J, the junction kept 15 bases outside the gene matches. The germline gives CDR1 SGHNT, CDR2 YYREEE (reference sequence). This CDR3 is 16 amino acids long. CDR3 DNA sequence: TGTGCCAGCAGCTCCTCCTCCAGGGGGCAGGGGAAGGGCTACACCTTC. Translating gives CASSSSSRGQGKGYTF. The whole variable domain, remainder taken from reference TRBV5-4 and TRBJ1-2, is ETGVTQSPTHLIKTRGQQVTLRCSSQSGHNTVSWYQQALGQGPQFIFQYYREEENGRGNFPPRFSGLQFPNYSSELNVNALELDDSALYLCASSSSSRGQGKGYTFGSGTRLTVV.

This rearrangement joins TRBV11-2 to TRBJ2-4; D unresolved. The CDR3 totals 14 residues. Between the trimmed V and J ends, which lost 7 bases and 0 bases, there was a span of 10 bases. Per the germline V gene, CDR1 is SGHAT and CDR2 is FQNNGV. Written as DNA, the CDR3 is TGTGCCAGCACACTGATGGAAGCCAAAAACATTCAGTACTTC. This translates into CASTLMEAKNIQYF.

The gene calls are TRBV15 and TRBJ1-5, with TRBD1 as a possible D gene (5 bases). The germline V gene has CDR1 LNHNV and CDR2 YYDKDF (reference sequence). This CDR3 has 14 amino acids. Trimming took off 3 bases at V and 5 bases at J, with 11 bases between the two ends. The CDR3 coding sequence is TGTGCCACCAGCAGTGGGTCGGGGGATCAGCCCCAGCATTTT. Protein: CATSSGSGDQPQHF.

This rearrangement joins TRBV6-1 to TRBJ1-2; D gene uncertain. Germline V gives CDR1 MNHNS, CDR2 SASEGT. The CDR3 is made up of 15 amino acids. Deletions cut 1 base from V and 4 bases from J, with 13 bases between. In DNA, the CDR3 is TGTGCCAGCAGTGAAGAGGCGACGGAACCCTATGGCTACACCTTC. The encoded protein is CASSEEATEPYGYTF.

The rearrangement links TRBV6-5 to TRBJ2-5; D tentatively fits TRBD1 or TRBD2 (6 bases each). CDR3 length equals 14 residues. CDR1 MNHEY and CDR2 SVGAGI come from the germline V gene. Trimming stripped 4 bases from V and 5 bases from J, with 14 bases between. The CDR3 DNA reads as TGTGCCAGCAGTTTTACGGGGGCAGGGGAGACCCAGTACTTC. Encoded protein: CASSFTGAGETQYF.

The rearrangement joins TRBV6-5 to TRBJ2-2, with D possibly TRBD1 on 5 matching bases. Trimming took off 6 bases at V and 3 bases at J, with 14 bases between the two ends. Germline V lookup: CDR1 MNHEY, CDR2 SVGAGI. CDR3 length: 15 residues. CDR3 DNA sequence: TGTGCCAGCAGAACAGGCTCTGGGTACACCGGGGAGCTGTTTTTT. Residues: CASRTGSGYTGELFF.

This clone turned up a few times. V and J are TRBV5-4 and TRBJ1-3; the match to TRBD1 covers 10 bases. The V and J ends lost 3 bases and 0 bases, in that order; junction bases with no gene match: 6. Germline CDR1 and CDR2: SGHNT and YYREEE (reference sequence). This CDR3 spans 17 amino acids. The CDR3 region has the DNA TGTGCCAGCAGCTGGGACAGGGGATTAGACTCTGGAAACACCATATATTTT. It yields the protein CASSWDRGLDSGNTIYF.